These 21 T cell receptor beta chains were all obtained from the same sample, sequenced in a study of technical replicates of blood from a handful of donors. This table comes from immunoSEQ multiplex PCR, and its TCRdb copy is limited to in-frame clones, with some not included. The sample holds roughly 79,000 clones, roughly 95% seen once. Source material: T cells isolated from PBMCs. The receptors stem from a human donor in good health.

The CDR3 is CAWNAGRDNEQFF. CDR3 coding DNA: TGTGCCTGGAATGCGGGGAGGGACAATGAGCAGTTCTTC. The chain is built from TRBV30 and TRBJ2-1, with 7 bases aligning to TRBD2. V shed 4 bases and J 5 bases; nucleotides not matched to a gene: 5. CDR1 and CDR2 from the germline V gene are GTSNPN and SVGIG (reference sequence). The CDR3 is 13 residues long.

V is TRBV6-6 and J is TRBJ1-1, with 7 bases matching TRBD1. Germline V gene sequence: CDR1 MNHNY, CDR2 SVGAGI (reference sequence). V was pared by 4 bases and J by 6 bases, with 8 bases of the junction left unmatched. This CDR3 has 14 residues. CDR3 sequence reads: CASSSQKDRPEAFF. The CDR3 DNA is TGTGCCAGCAGTTCGCAAAAGGACAGGCCTGAAGCTTTCTTT.

This chain uses TRBV27 with TRBJ2-1, with D uncertain. The CDR3 totals 13 residues. Germline loops: CDR1 MNHEY, CDR2 SMNVEV (reference sequence). Trimming removed 5 bases at V and 7 bases at J, with 12 bases between. The CDR3 sequence: CASSGALSNEQFF. In DNA form, the CDR3 reads TGTGCCAGCAGTGGAGCGCTTTCTAATGAGCAGTTCTTC.

This chain connects TRBV5-6 to TRBJ2-1, with TRBD2 identical over 8 bases. The germline V gene encodes CDR1 SGHDT and CDR2 YYEEEE. The CDR3 has 16 residues. J gave up 5 bases and V 2 bases, and 9 bases lay outside the gene matches. This CDR3 is CASSFKTSGINNEQFF. In nucleotides, the CDR3 is TGTGCCAGCAGCTTCAAAACTAGCGGAATTAACAATGAGCAGTTCTTC.

The chain is built from TRBV7-9 and TRBJ2-2; D gene uncertain. Trimming shortened V by 3 bases and J by 4 bases, and 12 bases separated the two germline ends. The CDR3 contains 15 residues. Germline values: CDR1 SEHNR, CDR2 FQNEAQ (reference sequence). The CDR3, as DNA: TGTGCCAGCAGCTTTCAGCTCTCGGGCACCGGGGAGCTGTTTTTT. Protein: CASSFQLSGTGELFF.

The CDR3 sequence is CASSLDGTNSYNEQFF. The CDR3 bases are TGTGCCAGCAGCTTAGATGGCACAAACTCCTACAATGAGCAGTTCTTC. The chain joins TRBV7-9 to TRBJ2-1; D is uncertain. The V gene's germline CDR1 is SEHNR and CDR2 FQNEAQ (reference sequence). V was trimmed by 1 base and J by 0 bases, leaving 10 bases between them. This CDR3 region has 16 residues.

The CDR3, as DNA: TGTGCCAGCAGTGAATATGAATGGGGCAGGAACCACGAGCAGTACTTC. Translating gives CASSEYEWGRNHEQYF. The chain couples TRBV27 to TRBJ2-7; possibly TRBD1 for D (5 bases). Germline V gene data show CDR1 as MNHEY and CDR2 as SMNVEV (reference sequence). Trimming cost V 5 bases and J 5 bases, with 22 bases left between them. The CDR3 is made up of 16 amino acids.

The chain has TRBV6-5 and TRBJ1-2; 8 bases are a match to TRBD1. Germline V gene data show CDR1 as MNHEY and CDR2 as SVGAGI. J lost 4 bases, V lost 2 bases, and 6 bases had no gene match. The CDR3 loop spans 15 amino acids. For the CDR3, the DNA is TGTGCCAGCAGTTACCTTGGGACAGGCGCCTATGGCTACACCTTC. Protein sequence: CASSYLGTGAYGYTF.

The J gene is TRBJ2-7, the V gene TRBV30, with TRBD1 matching 7 bases. Germline trimming cut 1 base from V and 3 bases from J; bases unmatched to any gene: 3. CDR3 length: 13 residues. CDR1 is GTSNPN and CDR2 is SVGIG in the germline V gene (reference sequence). This CDR3 is CAWSARQGYEQYF. As DNA, the CDR3 is TGTGCCTGGAGTGCCCGACAGGGCTACGAGCAGTACTTC.

The genes are TRBV11-2 and TRBJ2-7; 11 positions agree with TRBD1. V was pared by 6 bases and J by 0 bases, with 1 base of the junction left unmatched. The CDR3 has 14 amino acids. The germline V gene encodes CDR1 SGHAT and CDR2 FQNNGV. The CDR3 loop reads CASRGQGGSYEQYF. The CDR3 coding sequence is TGTGCCAGCAGGGGACAGGGGGGCTCCTACGAGCAGTACTTC.

The rearrangement links TRBV11-3 to TRBJ1-1; a possible D gene is TRBD1 (5 bases). Germline V CDR1 and CDR2: SGHNT, YENEEA. Trimming left V 2 bases short and J 6 bases short, with 13 bases between. The CDR3 consists of 14 residues. CDR3 sequence reads: CASSLRGFSPEAFF. CDR3 sequence (DNA): TGTGCCAGCAGCTTAAGGGGCTTCAGCCCTGAAGCTTTCTTT.

J is TRBJ1-1 and V is TRBV19; 7 bases match TRBD1. Germline V gene data show CDR1 as LNHDA and CDR2 as SQIVND (reference sequence). Trimming removed 5 bases from V and 2 bases from J; junction bases left unmatched: 5. The CDR3 sequence is 14 residues long. DNA for the CDR3: TGTGCCAGTAGTGGACGACAGGGAAACACTGAAGCTTTCTTT. This encodes CASSGRQGNTEAFF.

As DNA, the CDR3 is TGTGCCAGTAGTCGACAGGGTGGGCCCATTATGAACACTGAAGCTTTCTTT. Its translation is CASSRQGGPIMNTEAFF. This sequence joins TRBV19 and TRBJ1-1; TRBD1 matches at 7 bases. The CDR3 has 17 amino acids. Unmatched junction bases numbered 12, after V lost 5 bases and J lost 0 bases. CDR1 is LNHDA, CDR2 SQIVND, per germline (reference sequence). Combining the CDR3 with reference TRBV19 and TRBJ1-1 gives the whole variable domain DGGITQSPKYLFRKEGQNVTLSCEQNLNHDAMYWYRQDPGQGLRLIYYSQIVNDFQKGDIAEGYSVSREKKESFPLTVTSAQKNPTAFYLCASSRQGGPIMNTEAFFGQGTRLTVV.

Note on this clone: The junction departs from the called germline gene at one end, perhaps through a read error. The chain is built from TRBV29-1 and TRBJ2-4, with D possibly matching TRBD1 (6 bases). CDR1 is SQVTM, CDR2 ANQGSEA, per germline. CDR3 length equals 14 residues. CDR3 amino acids: CSVGVRGHKDIQYF. The CDR3 coding sequence is TGCAGCGTTGGGGTCAGGGGACACAAAGACATTCAGTACTTC.

The chain employs TRBV28 and TRBJ2-3, with 10 bases aligning to TRBD1. This CDR3 is 13 amino acids long. The V and J ends lost 7 bases and 9 bases, in that order; junction bases with no gene match: 7. The germline V gene has CDR1 MDHEN and CDR2 SYDVKM. The CDR3 loop reads CASTLRGQGTQYF. The CDR3 bases are TGTGCCAGCACACTTCGGGGACAGGGGACGCAGTATTTT.

For the CDR3, the DNA is TGCGCCAGCAGCCAGCCAAGGGAGCTGAACACTGAAGCTTTCTTT. It is translated as CASSQPRELNTEAFF. The chain has TRBV4-1 and TRBJ1-1, with unresolved D. Per the germline V gene, CDR1 is MGHRA and CDR2 is YSYEKL. Trimming removed 3 bases from V and 0 bases from J, with 11 bases in between. The CDR3 is 15 residues long.

The genes are TRBV29-1 and TRBJ2-7, with TRBD2 as a possible D gene (6 bases). The CDR3 has 15 amino acids. Germline CDR1 is SQVTM and CDR2 is ANQGSEA. Trimming removed 0 bases at V and 1 base at J, with 13 bases between. The DNA of the CDR3 is TGCAGCGTTGAAGATCTGTCAGGGAGGTCCTACGAGCAGTACTTC. Protein sequence: CSVEDLSGRSYEQYF.

The V call is TRBV10-3, the J call TRBJ2-7, with a weak D call TRBD2 (5 bases). CDR1 ENHRY and CDR2 SYGVKD come from the germline V gene. Trimming left V 11 bases short and J 1 base short, with 15 bases between. The CDR3 length is 13 residues. This CDR3 reads CAVGSDSSYEQYF. DNA of the CDR3: TGTGCCGTAGGGTCGGACTCTTCCTACGAGCAGTACTTC.

The rearrangement links TRBV14 to TRBJ2-1; D not resolved. Germline assignment: CDR1 SGHDN and CDR2 FVKESK. The CDR3 spans 11 residues. The V end was cut by 6 bases, the J end by 8 bases, with 8 bases between. CDR3 in amino acids: CASSLVDEQFF. The CDR3 nucleotides are TGTGCCAGCAGTCTAGTAGATGAGCAGTTCTTC.

This clone has just one count. V gene TRBV6-1 combines with J gene TRBJ1-5; D unresolved. CDR3 length: 13 residues. Trimming removed 5 bases at V and 4 bases at J, with 9 bases between. Germline lookup yields CDR1 MNHNS and CDR2 SASEGT. For the CDR3, the DNA is TGTGCCAGCAGTATCAGCGGGAATCAGCCCCAGCATTTT. This codes for CASSISGNQPQHF.

The J gene is TRBJ2-7, the V gene TRBV28; D call uncertain. Looked up from germline, CDR1 is MDHEN and CDR2 is SYDVKM. This CDR3 has 12 residues. Deletions cut 5 bases from V and 1 base from J, with 6 bases between. DNA for the CDR3: TGTGCCAGCAGTAAGCGTTCCTACGAGCAGTACTTC. Its protein is CASSKRSYEQYF.